The T cell receptor (beta chain) described here comes from a study of T cell clonality in common variable immunodeficiency (dated by TCRdb to the mid-2010s). The full study reports these points: Correlations between repertoire features and clinical complications were limited by patient heterogeneity within the CVID cohort. Healthy controls shared more TCRbeta clones with each other than CVID subjects shared among themselves (p < 0.0001). TCRbeta clonality was higher in CVID subjects than in healthy controls (t-test p = 0.018), and the increase was most characteristic of about a third of subjects. Even though DNA input was equal, the average per sample came to 75,000 to 95,000 unique sequences for controls compared with about 30,000 for CVID samples. According to the authors, finding the cause of the higher clonality in CVID would require sequencing the repertoires of T cell subpopulations. Fewer deletions and N-nucleotide insertions were reportedly observed in CVID TCRbeta sequences, and highly modified clones with 13 or more V deletions were reportedly absent from CVID TCRbeta sequences.

At least ten counts were recorded for this clone. The antigen it recognizes is unknown. Most CVID patients and most healthy controls were of Caucasian heritage. Heparinized peripheral whole blood samples of about 5 to 8.5 ml were collected from each donor. Genomic DNA from adults with common variable immune deficiency (CVID) and from healthy adult controls was used to sequence TCRbeta CDR3 repertoires. The control group was made up of about 22 healthy adult volunteers (about ten male and 12 female) whose ages ranged from roughly 20 to 66 years, with a mean age of approximately 35. Diluted blood was density-centrifuged over Hypaque 1077 or Ficoll-Paque to isolate peripheral blood mononuclear cells. Genomic DNA was obtained from unsorted mononuclear cells through either Qiagen column purification or a centrifugation-based method. CVID samples and control samples contributed equivalent amounts of genomic DNA as sequencing input. For every sample, a 60 bp segment covering the rearranged TCRbeta CDR3 region was amplified and then sequenced. The immunoSEQ assay, a bias-corrected multiplex PCR with high-throughput sequencing, was employed for TCRbeta amplification. As for the original processing: Each unique nucleotide sequence was treated as a clone and annotated with V, D and J genes, copy number and frequency. Sequences were labeled productive if in frame, and non-productive if out of frame or containing stop codons. As previously described, clonality was computed from Shannon's entropy. The predicted amino acid sequences of productive clones were used to derive mean CDR3 Kyte-Doolittle hydropathy. Using the R hclust function, scaled V gene usage was clustered hierarchically with Manhattan distance and complete linkage. Clone sharing by CDR3 amino acid sequence was assessed by resampling 12 repertoires per group over 100 rounds. The repertoires were searched for roughly 69 published EBV-specific and some 250 published CMV-specific TCRbeta sequences. A couple of CVID samples yielding fewer than 10,000 sequences were excluded from analysis, leaving a few dozen CVID repertoires. TCRdb limited this immuneACCESS table to in-frame rearrangements with V and J called. A share of clones is missing; checked studies link under half to unresolved V genes, and the rest is unexplained. V, J and clone size reflect that table, while D and trimming were determined from the DNA. Listed for this sample are 51,000 or so clones, none observed only a single time. The ten top clones hold just over 2% of the sample.

The origin of this receptor is a person aged 18 to 69 in good health. The sequenced sample consisted of peripheral blood mononuclear cells.

The sequenced part of the CDR3 DNA is TGTGCCTGCCGTGGGACTTTCGAG. Translated, it reads CACRGTFE. From start to end, the CDR3 is CACRGTFEQYF. This chain is built from TRBV30 and TRBJ2-7; the D segment could be TRBD2, given 6 matching bases. Read sequence stops 3 residues before the CDR3 end, and the germline J gene provides the missing end. There are 11 amino acids in the CDR3, from cysteine to phenylalanine inclusive. Shown are 24 bases from within the CDR3, in frame from base 1. CDR1 is given as GTSNPN and CDR2 as SVGIG, both from the germline V gene (reference sequence). Trimming removed 6 bases from V and 6 bases from J, leaving 12 bases between the germline ends.